This TCR beta chain comes out of a study of Graves' ophthalmopathy and Graves' hyperthyroidism. Overall study results and limits: Also, most clonotypes expanded in the thyroid above 0.001 frequency appeared in blood.

This clonotype has a count of ten or more. Its target is not known. As the template, RNA transcripts were used to amplify TCR beta CDR3 regions. The workflow started with a first-round RT-PCR run with HTBI primers and then moved on to a second-round multiplex PCR. MiXCR, applied by TCRdb to the multiplex PCR reads, yields one record per CDR3 protein. The table includes hundreds of thousands of distinct CDR3 sequences, about a fifth detected once. Ophthalmopathy was moderately-to-severely active, CAS at least 3, NOSPECS at least 4, lasting under 3 months. Physicians reached a diagnosis by relying on clinical symptoms, serum thyroxine, TRAb, thyroid ultrasound and orbital computed tomography. V gave up 7 bases and J gave up 1 base, with 16 bases separating them. Germline V gene data show CDR1 as LNHDA and CDR2 as SQIVND (reference sequence). The CDR3 covers 15 residues.

The sequence derives from a woman aged 45-59 years with Graves' ophthalmopathy. V gene TRBV19 combines with J gene TRBJ1-1; D may be TRBD1 (5 bases). Input material: peripheral blood. CDR3 nucleotides: TGTGCCAGTACCTTGGGGCGGGGATGGAACACTGAAGCTTTCTTT. This translates into CASTLGRGWNTEAFF.